This entry is about one TCR beta chain. Its antigen is not known. The CDR3 totals 16 residues. V shed 5 bases and J 5 bases; nucleotides not matched to a gene: 13. CDR1 is SGHTA, CDR2 FQGNSA, per germline. 13 Jbeta primers and 60 Vbeta primers were used for the PCR. TCRdb's table, derived via immunoSEQ multiplex PCR, lists solely in-frame clones and lacks some. There are roughly 100,000 clones in the sample; around three quarters occur only once, and around 3% lies in the top ten. The data were taken from a study of cytomegalovirus exposure and HLA in healthy donors. Across the whole study: Clustering assigned 70% to 90% of the 350 to 400 genotyped donors to the Caucasian-associated ancestry cluster.

Study-wide results and caveats: A classifier reportedly called cytomegalovirus status with high sensitivity and specificity. Analysis performed later found roughly 17,000 TCR beta sequences associated with HLA alleles at 0.05 false discovery rate. An observed cluster of highly shared sequence variants was recorded as a likely sequencing artifact.

This rearrangement joins TRBV7-2 to TRBJ2-5; 8 bases map to TRBD2. The sequence was obtained from a male donor in good health and CMV-seropositive. The sample consisted of PBMCs. Here the CDR3 reads CASSPLGGASFETQYF. In nucleotides, the CDR3 is TGTGCCAGCAGCCCCCTCGGGGGGGCGAGTTTTGAGACCCAGTACTTC.